These 27 T cell receptor beta chains came from one sample sequenced in a study of blood T cell repertoires in COVID-19. Profiled with immunoSEQ multiplex PCR; TCRdb holds only in-frame clones, not every one. The sample shows around 140,000 clones, approximately 78% of them seen only once. Sequenced material: PBMCs or T cells enriched from blood (not recorded which). Receptors originate from a woman aged 50 to 60 who had recovered from COVID-19.

The chain combines TRBV7-9 with TRBJ2-5; 12 nucleotides line up with TRBD1. Looked up from germline, CDR1 is SEHNR and CDR2 is FQNEAQ (reference sequence). This CDR3 comprises 18 residues. The V segment lost 5 bases and the J segment 5 bases; nucleotides outside the gene matches: 15. CDR3 protein: CASSLLPGQGASGETQYF. The CDR3 nucleotides read TGTGCCAGCAGCCTTCTCCCGGGACAGGGGGCTTCGGGGGAGACCCAGTACTTC.

The chain's CDR3 is CASSQTGGRVGYGYTF. In DNA, the CDR3 is TGTGCCAGCAGTCAGACAGGGGGTCGGGTGGGCTATGGCTACACCTTC. The chain employs TRBV7-3 and TRBJ1-2, with 9 bases lining up with TRBD1. Looked up from germline, CDR1 is SGHTA and CDR2 is FQGTGA. The J segment lost 4 bases and the V segment lost 6 bases, leaving 12 bases of the junction unmatched. This CDR3 spans 16 amino acids.

This clone was seen a single time. The rearrangement links TRBV3-1 (or the pseudogene TRBV3-2) to TRBJ1-2, with TRBD1 matching 8 bases. The CDR3 totals 17 residues. Germline V gene data show CDR1 as LGHDT and CDR2 as YNNKEL (reference sequence). V lost 0 bases, J lost 3 bases, and 9 bases stayed unmatched. CDR3 amino acids: CASSQDPAQGADYGYTF. Written as DNA, the CDR3 is TGTGCCAGCAGCCAAGATCCAGCGCAGGGGGCCGACTATGGCTACACCTTC.

CDR3 coding DNA: TGTGCCAGCAGTTCGACTAGCGGGGTATACAATGAGCAGTTCTTC. Translation: CASSSTSGVYNEQFF. The chain employs TRBV7-3 and TRBJ2-1; 11 bases are shared with TRBD2. Looked up from germline, CDR1 is SGHTA and CDR2 is FQGTGA. The CDR3 is 15 amino acids. V was clipped by 6 bases and J by 4 bases; unmatched bases: 5.

This chain links TRBV28 with TRBJ1-2; D is unclear. The V gene's germline CDR1 is MDHEN and CDR2 SYDVKM. The CDR3 is made up of 12 amino acids. V was trimmed by 3 bases and J by 8 bases, leaving 10 bases between them. This CDR3 reads CASSLAERGYTF. The CDR3 DNA reads as TGTGCCAGCAGTTTGGCGGAACGAGGCTACACCTTC.

This sequence joins TRBV5-1 and TRBJ2-5; D perhaps matches TRBD2 (7 bases). Germline CDR1 and CDR2: SGHRS and YFSETQ. Trimming took 3 bases from V and 4 from J, leaving 16 bases between them. This CDR3 spans 15 amino acids. CDR3 DNA sequence: TGCGCCAGCAGCTCGGGGTATAGGGGGGGAGAGACCCAGTACTTC. Residues: CASSSGYRGGETQYF.

The J gene is TRBJ2-5, the V gene TRBV7-9; 7 nucleotides align to TRBD1. With 6 bases clipped from V and 2 bases from J, the junction kept 6 bases outside the gene matches. Germline assignment: CDR1 SEHNR and CDR2 FQNEAQ (reference sequence). The CDR3 has 14 residues. The CDR3, as DNA: TGTGCCAGCAGGCAGCAGGGGGTTCAAGAGACCCAGTACTTC. This translates into CASRQQGVQETQYF.

Remarks on this clone: This sample includes further DNA sequences coding for the same CDR3. The chain is built from TRBV5-1 and TRBJ2-7; 12 nucleotides agree with TRBD1. The J segment lost 4 bases and the V segment lost 3 bases, leaving 2 bases of the junction unmatched. Germline CDR1 and CDR2: SGHRS and YFSETQ. CDR3 length: 14 residues. This chain's CDR3 is CASSSGQGAYEQYF. The CDR3, as DNA: TGCGCCAGCAGCTCGGGACAGGGGGCATACGAGCAGTACTTC.

The chain uses TRBV24-1 and TRBJ2-3; unclear D gene. Trimming stripped 4 bases from V and 2 bases from J, with 9 bases between. In germline, CDR1 is KGHDR, CDR2 SFDVKD. This CDR3 is 14 amino acids long. CDR3 amino acids: CATSDPWATDTQYF. CDR3 sequence (DNA): TGTGCCACCAGTGACCCCTGGGCCACAGATACGCAGTATTTT.

The CDR3 bases are TGCGCCAGCAGCTTGTATGGGACAGGGGAGAACACTGAAGCTTTCTTT. Amino acids: CASSLYGTGENTEAFF. The V gene is TRBV5-1, the J gene TRBJ1-1; 10 bases map to TRBD1. Germline trimming cut 1 base from V and 1 base from J; bases unmatched to any gene: 4. There are 16 residues in the CDR3. Per germline, CDR1 SGHRS and CDR2 YFSETQ.

The V call is TRBV29-1, the J call TRBJ2-1; maybe TRBD1 (6 bases). This CDR3 contains 15 residues. Germline CDR1 SQVTM, CDR2 ANQGSEA. Trimming left V 3 bases short and J 8 bases short, with 20 bases between. As DNA, the CDR3 is TGCAGCGTTGACGCTACAGGGACGTGGAAAGATGAGCAGTTCTTC. Protein: CSVDATGTWKDEQFF.

V and J are TRBV28 and TRBJ1-2; D unresolved. The CDR3 length is 17 residues. V lost 6 bases, J lost 0 bases, and 20 bases lay in between. Germline V CDR1 and CDR2: MDHEN, SYDVKM. The CDR3, as DNA: TGTGCCAGCAGCCCCCGGTCGGGAATAGGATCTAACTATGGCTACACCTTC. Protein: CASSPRSGIGSNYGYTF.

The chain joins TRBV7-9 to TRBJ1-6; no clear D. Germline V gene sequence: CDR1 SEHNR, CDR2 FQNEAQ (reference sequence). CDR3 length: 13 amino acids. Trimming left V 1 base short and J 7 bases short, with 5 bases between. CDR3 in DNA: TGTGCCAGCAGCTTAGGGGAGAATTCACCCCTCCACTTT. This codes for CASSLGENSPLHF. The variable domain in full, completed from reference TRBV7-9 and TRBJ1-6, reads DTGVSQNPRHKITKRGQNVTFRCDPISEHNRLYWYRQTLGQGPEFLTYFQNEAQLEKSRLLSDRFSAERPKGSFSTLEIQRTEQGDSAMYLCASSLGENSPLHFGNGTRLTVT.

The V gene is TRBV5-4, the J gene TRBJ1-5; the match to TRBD1 covers 8 bases. In germline, CDR1 is SGHNT, CDR2 YYREEE (reference sequence). The CDR3 consists of 15 residues. Trimming at V came to 4 bases and at J to 0 bases, leaving 3 bases not matched to a gene. Written as DNA, the CDR3 is TGTGCCAGCAGCACAGGGGGAGATAGCAATCAGCCCCAGCATTTT. Its protein is CASSTGGDSNQPQHF.

As to this clone: An end of the junction does not agree with germline; a read error may underlie this. The chain uses TRBV10-1 and TRBJ2-3, with D maybe TRBD2 (7 bases). CDR1 is WNHNN, CDR2 SYGVQD, per germline (reference sequence). The CDR3 spans 16 residues. The CDR3 DNA reads as TGCGCCAGCAGTGAGTCAATAGGCGGGGGCACCGATACGCAGTATTTT. It codes for CASSESIGGGTDTQYF.

The chain combines TRBV7-6 with TRBJ1-6; TRBD1 matches at 7 bases. With 5 bases clipped from V and 7 bases from J, the junction kept 14 bases outside the gene matches. CDR3 length: 17 residues. Germline V lookup: CDR1 SGHVS, CDR2 FNYEAQ. The CDR3 DNA is TGTGCCAGCAGCCCTTTCACCTCGGGACAGACAAATTCACCCCTCCACTTT. This gives the protein CASSPFTSGQTNSPLHF.

This clone was picked up one time. The chain uses TRBV28 and TRBJ1-1; 10 bases fit TRBD1. J gave up 0 bases and V 6 bases, and 1 base lay outside the gene matches. CDR1 and CDR2 from the germline V gene are MDHEN and SYDVKM. There are 14 residues in the CDR3. CDR3 sequence (DNA): TGTGCCAGCAGGACAGGGGGCGTGAACACTGAAGCTTTCTTT. It codes for CASRTGGVNTEAFF.

The chain combines TRBV5-1 with TRBJ1-5; D gene uncertain. The CDR3 has 17 residues. Germline-derived CDR1 and CDR2 are SGHRS and YFSETQ. V gave up 0 bases and J gave up 5 bases, with 18 bases separating them. CDR3 residues: CASSLAGVDRVHQPQHF. CDR3 DNA sequence: TGCGCCAGCAGCTTGGCCGGTGTAGATCGGGTTCATCAGCCCCAGCATTTT.

The chain recombines TRBV5-4 with TRBJ2-1, with 10 positions matching TRBD2. The V gene end was trimmed by 4 bases and the J gene end by 4 bases; junction bases not matched to a gene: 8. Germline loops: CDR1 SGHNT, CDR2 YYREEE (reference sequence). CDR3 length: 16 residues. CDR3 nucleotide sequence: TGTGCCAGCAGCCTGGTCCTAGCGGGGGATTACAATGAGCAGTTCTTC. It encodes CASSLVLAGDYNEQFF.

This clone has just a few counts. V usage is TRBV28 and J usage is TRBJ1-2; 7 nucleotides line up with TRBD1. The CDR3 is made up of 13 amino acids. CDR1 and CDR2 from the germline V gene are MDHEN and SYDVKM. The V gene end was trimmed by 3 bases and the J gene end by 7 bases; junction bases not matched to a gene: 5. CDR3 amino acids: CASSFPGGSGYTF. The CDR3 DNA reads TGTGCCAGCAGTTTCCCAGGGGGATCTGGCTACACCTTC.

J is TRBJ2-3 and V is TRBV30, with a possible D match to TRBD2 (7 bases). This CDR3 comprises 17 residues. Trimming removed 1 base at V and 2 bases at J, with 19 bases between. The germline V gene encodes CDR1 GTSNPN and CDR2 SVGIG (reference sequence). CDR3 protein: CAWSAPGARGHTDTQYF. CDR3 DNA: TGTGCCTGGAGTGCCCCCGGAGCGCGGGGGCACACAGATACGCAGTATTTT.

CDR3 coding DNA: TGTGCCAGCAGCCATCAGATGCGGGGTGATGGCTACACCTTC. It specifies CASSHQMRGDGYTF. J is TRBJ1-2 and V is TRBV3-1 (or the pseudogene TRBV3-2); D remains unclear. Germline V lookup: CDR1 LGHDT, CDR2 YNNKEL (reference sequence). Trimming shortened V by 3 bases and J by 6 bases, and 14 bases separated the two germline ends. This CDR3 is 14 amino acids long.

The gene calls are TRBV19 and TRBJ1-4; D is ambiguous. Germline V gives CDR1 LNHDA, CDR2 SQIVND (reference sequence). The CDR3 is 12 residues long. The V gene lost 6 bases and the J gene lost 8 bases, with 10 bases spanning the gap. CDR3 protein: CASRRAAEKLFF. The CDR3 DNA is TGTGCCAGTAGGAGGGCGGCAGAAAAACTGTTTTTT.

The chain uses TRBV11-1 and TRBJ1-1, with 7 bases aligning to TRBD1. The CDR3 consists of 14 residues. CDR1 is SGHAT and CDR2 is FQDESV in the germline V gene (reference sequence). J was trimmed by 6 bases and V by 4 bases; bases with no gene match: 8. The DNA of the CDR3 is TGTGCCAGCAGCTCATACAGGGGAAGGCCTGAAGCTTTCTTT. Its protein is CASSSYRGRPEAFF. The whole variable domain, filled in from reference TRBV11-1 and TRBJ1-1, reads EAEVAQSPRYKITEKSQAVAFWCDPISGHATLYWYRQILGQGPELLVQFQDESVVDDSQLPKDRFSAERLKGVDSTLKIQPAELGDSAMYLCASSSYRGRPEAFFGQGTRLTVV.

This chain connects TRBV6-2 or TRBV6-3 to TRBJ2-1, with 8 nucleotides matching TRBD2. The CDR3 covers 17 residues. The ends lost 5 bases at V and 0 bases at J; junction bases unmatched: 9. Germline CDR1 reads MNHEY; CDR2 reads SVGEGT. CDR3 sequence (DNA): TGTGCCAGCAGTCGCTTGGCGGGGGGCAGCTCCTACAATGAGCAGTTCTTC. This gives the protein CASSRLAGGSSYNEQFF.

This clone was detected once. The V gene is TRBV19, the J gene TRBJ2-7; D is possibly TRBD1 (6 bases). V lost 6 bases and J 0 bases, leaving 12 bases between the germline ends. This CDR3 contains 14 residues. CDR1 is LNHDA, CDR2 SQIVND, per germline (reference sequence). CDR3: CASRRQDSSYEQYF. The CDR3 DNA is TGTGCCAGTAGGAGACAGGACTCCTCCTACGAGCAGTACTTC.

This clone was observed a handful of times. This rearrangement joins TRBV24-1 to TRBJ1-1, with D perhaps TRBD1 (5 bases). Looked up from germline, CDR1 is KGHDR and CDR2 is SFDVKD. This CDR3 spans 15 amino acids. V lost 4 bases and J 1 base, leaving 12 bases between the germline ends. The CDR3 sequence: CATSDQQGPNTEAFF. The DNA of the CDR3 is TGTGCCACCAGTGACCAGCAGGGCCCGAACACTGAAGCTTTCTTT.